The 31 T cell receptor beta chains below were found in one sample sequenced in a study of T cells in Graves' hyperthyroidism and ophthalmopathy. RNA transcripts served as the template for amplifying TCR beta CDR3 regions. The TCR CDR3 first-round RT-PCR relied on the HTBI primer set. TCRdb passed the multiplex PCR reads through MiXCR, listing each CDR3 protein once. The sample lists roughly 700,000 distinct CDR3 sequences, less than 15% occurring once. Sequencing input: blood. The receptors were sampled from a woman between 18 and 30 years old with Graves' hyperthyroidism.

V gene TRBV19 combines with J gene TRBJ2-1; no clear D gene. Germline V gives CDR1 LNHDA, CDR2 SQIVND (reference sequence). The V end was cut by 3 bases, the J end by 0 bases, with 9 bases between. The CDR3 has 15 residues. This CDR3 reads CASSIDTYSYNEQFF. In DNA form, the CDR3 reads TGTGCCAGTAGTATCGACACCTACTCCTACAATGAGCAGTTCTTC.

This chain links TRBV29-1 with TRBJ1-1; D is ambiguous. Trimming took off 7 bases at V and 3 bases at J, with 15 bases between the two ends. The CDR3 runs 13 residues. CDR1 and CDR2 (germline): SQVTM, ANQGSEA. CDR3 DNA: TGCAGCGCCGAAAGGACGGAGTACACTGAAGCTTTCTTT. It translates to CSAERTEYTEAFF.

The chain uses TRBV20-1 and TRBJ2-7; D is possibly TRBD1 or TRBD2 (6 bases each). Germline assignment: CDR1 DFQATT and CDR2 SNEGSKA (reference sequence). The CDR3 sequence is 16 residues long. V lost 3 bases, J lost 2 bases, and 20 bases lay in between. CDR3 amino acids: CSASPLLGGTPYEQYF. As DNA, the CDR3 is TGCAGTGCTAGTCCTCTTCTAGGGGGGACTCCCTACGAGCAGTACTTC.

This clonotype was observed once. Because it lacks the conserved phenylalanine or tryptophan at the end, this CDR3 is likely a read error. This chain uses TRBV7-8 with TRBJ2-7, with D hard to call. Per germline, CDR1 SGHVS and CDR2 FQNEAQ. V gave up 0 bases and J gave up 0 bases, with 6 bases separating them. The CDR3 loop spans 14 amino acids. As DNA, the CDR3 is TGTGCCAGCAGCTTAGCTGATGGCTCCTACGAGCAGTACCTC. This gives the protein CASSLADGSYEQYL.

This clonotype has at least ten counts. The J gene is TRBJ1-1, the V gene TRBV7-3, with D unclear. CDR3 length: 17 residues. V lost 2 bases and J lost 0, with 16 bases in between. Germline V gives CDR1 SGHTA, CDR2 FQGTGA. The CDR3 loop reads CASSLYPPGVMNTEAFF. The CDR3 nucleotides read TGTGCCAGCAGCTTATATCCCCCCGGGGTCATGAACACTGAAGCTTTCTTT.

The chain recombines TRBV28 with TRBJ1-5; D not certain. Germline values: CDR1 MDHEN, CDR2 SYDVKM. The CDR3 runs to 13 residues. Trimming pared 1 base from V and 9 bases from J, leaving 10 bases between. The CDR3: CASSLLTGVPQHF. CDR3 coding DNA: TGTGCCAGCAGTTTATTAACCGGGGTGCCCCAGCATTTT.

Details on this clonotype: The junction differs from germline at one of its ends, possibly a read error. The rearrangement links TRBV30 to TRBJ1-1, with unresolved D. Germline V CDR1 and CDR2: GTSNPN, SVGIG (reference sequence). The CDR3 runs to 13 residues. The CDR3 region has the DNA TGTGCCTGGAGTGCCTGGGTGAACACTGGAGCTTTCTTT. This gives the protein CAWSAWVNTGAFF.

V gene TRBV18 combines with J gene TRBJ2-7; 7 bases agree with TRBD1. There are 16 residues in the CDR3. CDR1 and CDR2 from the germline V gene are KGHSH and LQKENI. The J segment lost 5 bases and the V segment lost 3 bases, leaving 13 bases of the junction unmatched. This CDR3 reads CASSPTLGQSFHEQYF. The CDR3 bases are TGTGCCAGCTCACCCACCCTGGGACAGTCCTTTCACGAGCAGTACTTC.

This rearrangement joins TRBV19 to TRBJ2-1, with a weak D call TRBD1 (6 bases). The CDR3 runs to 17 residues. V lost 4 bases and J 8 bases, leaving 24 bases between the germline ends. The germline gives CDR1 LNHDA, CDR2 SQIVND (reference sequence). CDR3 residues: CASSRPKTGIQADEQFF. The CDR3 DNA reads TGTGCCAGTAGTAGACCCAAGACAGGAATACAAGCGGATGAGCAGTTCTTC. The variable domain in full, completed from reference TRBV19 and TRBJ2-1, reads DGGITQSPKYLFRKEGQNVTLSCEQNLNHDAMYWYRQDPGQGLRLIYYSQIVNDFQKGDIAEGYSVSREKKESFPLTVTSAQKNPTAFYLCASSRPKTGIQADEQFFGPGTRLTVL.

V gene TRBV19 combines with J gene TRBJ2-1; D unclear. The CDR3 spans 16 residues. Trimming pared 5 bases from V and 3 bases from J, leaving 17 bases between. Per germline, CDR1 LNHDA and CDR2 SQIVND (reference sequence). CDR3 nucleotide sequence: TGTGCCAGTAGTCAAACTACCTCCCCTGGCTACAATGAGCAGTTCTTC. This gives the protein CASSQTTSPGYNEQFF.

This clonotype was counted between two and nine times. This rearrangement joins TRBV27 to TRBJ2-1; 10 positions agree with TRBD2. The CDR3 runs to 14 residues. V lost 6 bases and J lost 8; bases outside the gene matches: 7. Germline-derived CDR1 and CDR2 are MNHEY and SMNVEV (reference sequence). The CDR3 DNA sequence: TGTGCCAGCAGCCGACTAGCGGGTGTGGATGAGCAGTTCTTC. Amino acid sequence: CASSRLAGVDEQFF.

This clonotype was seen more than once but under ten times. This sequence joins TRBV10-3 and TRBJ2-1; weak D call: TRBD1 (6 bases). The CDR3 contains 16 residues. Germline V gives CDR1 ENHRY, CDR2 SYGVKD. The V end lost 0 bases, the J end lost 0 bases, and 9 bases lay between the germline ends. CDR3 region: CAISESPDSSYNEQFF. The CDR3 bases are TGTGCCATCAGTGAGTCCCCGGACAGCTCCTACAATGAGCAGTTCTTC.

Many counts were recorded for this clonotype. This sequence joins TRBV11-3 and TRBJ2-4; 11 bases agree with TRBD1. The CDR3 has 16 residues. Trimming cost V 2 bases and J 7 bases; bases outside gene matches: 7. Germline-derived CDR1 and CDR2 are SGHNT and YENEEA. CDR3 bases: TGTGCCAGCAGCTTATTAAGCCGGGACAGGGGGAACATTCAGTACTTC. This gives the protein CASSLLSRDRGNIQYF.

This clonotype was counted at least ten times. The chain is built from TRBV27 and TRBJ1-2; 8 nucleotides line up with TRBD1. V was clipped by 5 bases and J by 0 bases; unmatched bases: 8. The CDR3 contains 16 residues. Per the germline V gene, CDR1 is MNHEY and CDR2 is SMNVEV (reference sequence). The CDR3 DNA reads as TGTGCCAGCAGTGCCCGACAGGGGCGATCTAACTATGGCTACACCTTC. Translating gives CASSARQGRSNYGYTF.

This clonotype came up many times. V is TRBV28 and J is TRBJ2-5; D might be TRBD1 (5 bases). The CDR3 has 15 residues. The V gene's germline CDR1 is MDHEN and CDR2 SYDVKM. With 7 bases removed from V and 5 bases from J, the gap between germline ends came to 20 bases. The CDR3 region has the DNA TGTGCCAGCAATCGGAACAGGAGACCGTGGGAGACCCAGTACTTC. Translation gives CASNRNRRPWETQYF.

The chain uses TRBV29-1 and TRBJ1-2; a weak D match, TRBD1 (5 bases). The CDR3 is 13 amino acids. Trimming stripped 6 bases from V and 8 bases from J, with 19 bases between. Germline V lookup: CDR1 SQVTM, CDR2 ANQGSEA. The CDR3 sequence is CSVDRWGGKGYTF. DNA for the CDR3: TGCAGCGTGGACCGCTGGGGGGGAAAGGGCTACACCTTC.

The gene calls are TRBV6-2 or TRBV6-3 and TRBJ2-1; D unclear. The CDR3 has 12 amino acids. Trimming cost V 7 bases and J 14 bases, with 18 bases left between them. Germline CDR1 and CDR2: MNHEY and SVGEGT. CDR3 sequence reads: CASITSRGEEFF. The DNA of the CDR3 is TGTGCCAGCATTACATCACGAGGAGAGGAGTTCTTC.

As for this clonotype: This may arise from a read error, as a much more abundant clone is one base away. V gene TRBV4-1 combines with J gene TRBJ2-1; 7 bases align to TRBD2. The tail of the sequence fits TRBJ2-7 better, so the J call may be wrong. The CDR3 extends over 15 amino acids. CDR1 MGHRA and CDR2 YSYEKL come from the germline V gene. Written as DNA, the CDR3 is TGCGCCAGCAGCCCCCCTAGCGGCACCTACAATGAGCAGTACTTC. It yields the protein CASSPPSGTYNEQYF.

This clonotype showed up just a few times. The rearrangement joins TRBV7-9 to TRBJ1-3; D call uncertain. The CDR3 is made up of 16 amino acids. V dropped 6 bases and J dropped 0 bases, with 15 bases sitting between them. The germline CDR1 and CDR2 sequences are SEHNR and FQNEAQ (reference sequence). In DNA, the CDR3 is TGTGCCAGCAGGGCGCTAGAGGGTCCCTCTGGAAACACCATATATTTT. It is translated as CASRALEGPSGNTIYF.

The chain carries TRBV7-9 and TRBJ1-1, with no clear D. The CDR3 loop spans 13 amino acids. V was pared by 3 bases and J by 6 bases, with 11 bases between. From germline, CDR1 is SEHNR and CDR2 FQNEAQ (reference sequence). CDR3 amino acids: CASSFEGIAEAFF. The CDR3 DNA reads as TGTGCCAGCAGCTTTGAGGGAATCGCTGAAGCTTTCTTT.

This clonotype was found many times. The chain recombines TRBV9 with TRBJ1-1; a possible D gene is TRBD1 (5 bases). V was clipped by 0 bases and J by 2 bases, with 8 bases between them. The CDR3 consists of 14 residues. Looked up from germline, CDR1 is SGDLS and CDR2 is YYNGEE. CDR3 region: CASSVGGRNTEAFF. The CDR3 DNA sequence: TGTGCCAGCAGCGTAGGGGGGAGAAACACTGAAGCTTTCTTT.

This clonotype was recorded many times. The chain employs TRBV6-2 or TRBV6-3 and TRBJ2-3, with TRBD2 identical over 11 bases. Per germline, CDR1 MNHEY and CDR2 SVGEGT. V was pared by 2 bases and J by 0 bases, with 4 bases of the junction left unmatched. The CDR3 consists of 17 residues. DNA of the CDR3: TGTGCCAGCAGTTACGGTCGGACTAGCGGGAGCACAGATACGCAGTATTTT. It yields the protein CASSYGRTSGSTDTQYF.

This clonotype occurred a few times. The chain is built from TRBV6-2 or TRBV6-3 and TRBJ1-1; 10 positions agree with TRBD1. The V gene end was trimmed by 8 bases and the J gene end by 13 bases; junction bases not matched to a gene: 13. CDR1 and CDR2 (germline): MNHEY, SVGEGT. The CDR3 extends over 13 amino acids. This chain's CDR3 is CASRGTGVRGDFF. CDR3 bases: TGTGCCAGCCGGGGGACAGGGGTAAGGGGGGATTTCTTT.

The V gene is TRBV11-2, the J gene TRBJ1-1; D is unresolved. V was clipped by 1 base and J by 7 bases, with 10 bases between them. The CDR3 contains 13 residues. Germline V gene data show CDR1 as SGHAT and CDR2 as FQNNGV. This CDR3 reads CASSLGRGLEAFF. CDR3 sequence (DNA): TGTGCCAGCAGCTTAGGGCGGGGTCTTGAAGCTTTCTTT.

This rearrangement joins TRBV11-2 to TRBJ2-1, with TRBD2 matching 13 bases. The CDR3 has 15 residues. Trimming cost V 4 bases and J 9 bases; bases outside gene matches: 6. CDR1 is SGHAT, CDR2 FQNNGV, per germline. CDR3 residues: CASSYTSGRAGEQFF. CDR3 coding DNA: TGTGCCAGCAGCTATACTAGCGGGAGGGCGGGTGAGCAGTTCTTC.

This chain joins TRBV28 and TRBJ2-5; the D gene could be TRBD1 or TRBD2 (6 bases each). From germline, CDR1 is MDHEN and CDR2 SYDVKM. The CDR3 loop spans 13 amino acids. V was cut by 7 bases and J by 5 bases, with 14 bases left in between. CDR3 in amino acids: CASTGAGSETQYF. CDR3 bases: TGTGCCAGCACGGGGGCGGGTTCGGAGACCCAGTACTTC.

This clonotype appeared a few times. The V and J genes are TRBV5-1 and TRBJ1-4; D gene uncertain. The germline gives CDR1 SGHRS, CDR2 YFSETQ. The CDR3 is made up of 14 amino acids. With 0 bases removed from V and 8 bases from J, the gap between germline ends came to 11 bases. The CDR3 spells CASSLDSSGEKLFF. In nucleotides, the CDR3 is TGCGCCAGCAGCTTGGACTCTTCGGGAGAAAAACTGTTTTTT.

This clonotype was seen at least ten times. J is TRBJ2-1 and V is TRBV20-1; TRBD1 aligns across 9 bases. CDR1 and CDR2 from the germline V gene are DFQATT and SNEGSKA (reference sequence). With V trimmed by 7 bases and J by 7 bases, 11 bases remained unmatched. The CDR3 extends over 14 amino acids. As DNA, the CDR3 is TGCAGTGGGACGACCGGGACAGGGCTGAATGAGCAGTTCTTC. It is translated as CSGTTGTGLNEQFF.

This clonotype was detected many times. The chain carries TRBV6-1 and TRBJ2-3; maybe TRBD1 (6 bases). CDR1 MNHNS and CDR2 SASEGT come from the germline V gene. This CDR3 contains 15 residues. Trimming removed 6 bases from V and 0 bases from J, with 13 bases in between. The CDR3 sequence: CASRGKGVSTDTQYF. For the CDR3, the DNA is TGTGCCAGCAGGGGAAAGGGGGTTAGCACAGATACGCAGTATTTT.

A remark on this clonotype: This may be a read error: a much more frequent sequence differs by one nucleotide. V gene TRBV12-3 or TRBV12-4 combines with J gene TRBJ1-2; D may be TRBD1 (5 bases). The CDR3 length is 17 residues. The CDR3 protein is CASSPPRDGPTNYGYAF. In DNA form, the CDR3 reads TGTGCCAGCAGTCCCCCGCGGGACGGCCCAACTAACTATGGCTACGCCTTC.

DNA for the CDR3: TGTGCCAGCAGCCAAGAATCCAATTCACCCCTCCACTTT. Its protein is CASSQESNSPLHF. The chain couples TRBV7-2 to TRBJ1-6; D gene uncertain. The V end lost 5 bases, the J end lost 7 bases, and 9 bases lay between the germline ends. Germline CDR1 and CDR2: SGHTA and FQGNSA. CDR3 length: 13 amino acids.